This T cell receptor beta chain was identified during a study of blood T cell repertoires in COVID-19 (dated by TCRdb to the early 2020s). Regarding the complete study: Collaborator samples came from the United States, Italy and Spain and covered acute and convalescent phases of COVID-19. Samples were obtained from the ongoing ImmuneRACE study (first 160 participants) and from roughly 1,300 subjects provided by 6 global collaborators. HLA class I and class II types, where available, came from metadata supplied by the sample provider rather than from assay-based typing. A de-identified subject ID, COVID-19 status, age in years and sex were almost always included in the sample metadata. The prospective study material was composed of cDNA or gDNA derived from T cells, B-cell-depleted T cells, or PBMCs. Deeply sampled blood TCRbeta repertoires from subjects exposed to, actively infected with, or recovered from COVID-19 were included in the dataset. The repertoires were made available in a free public database intended to serve as a resource for research on the immune response to SARS-CoV-2.

TCRbeta CDR3 regions were amplified from genomic DNA by means of the immunoSEQ Assay, a bias-controlled multiplex PCR. The original methods were these. The number of nucleated cells in each sample was estimated by amplification of reference gene primers within the assay. To quantify the absolute abundance of each unique TCRbeta CDR3 rearrangement, sequence reads were collapsed and filtered. Productive Simpson clonality was computed per sample as the square root of Simpson's diversity index over productive rearrangements. TCRdb holds this immuneACCESS table with in-frame rearrangements only. Some clones are missing; in checked studies, unresolved V genes explain under half, and the rest has no known cause. That table is the source of V, J and clone size, and D and trimming were worked out from the DNA. For this sample the table gives around 99,000 clones, of which more than 70% were detected only once. The top ten constitute about 5.3% of the sample.

A remark on this clone: What antigen it recognizes has not been identified. No per-base quality is available; no much larger clone lies one base away.

Results and caveats for the whole study, not just this receptor: How much clinical and demographic metadata was included differed by source and by participant, and the metadata was provided uncurated.

CDR1 and CDR2, per the germline V gene, are MNHEY and SVGAGI. From the cysteine up to the phenylalanine, the CDR3 has a length of 15 residues. The DNA shown is the 45-base CDR3, in frame from base 1. V is cut by 3 bases and J by 1 base, and the space between the germline ends is 12 bases. The collaborating institutions used their own protocols to collect whole blood in K2EDTA tubes. For TCRbeta analysis, collaborator samples were shipped as frozen whole blood, as isolated PBMCs, or as DNA extracted from either sample type. Recombination joined TRBV6-5 with TRBJ1-1; tentative D gene TRBD1, with 5 bases matching. The specimen sequenced was peripheral blood. This receptor was taken from a middle-aged man with active or convalescent COVID-19. This receptor carries the CDR3 CASSYGGTRNTEAFF. DNA sequence: TGTGCCAGCAGTTATGGCGGGACGAGGAACACTGAAGCTTTCTTT.